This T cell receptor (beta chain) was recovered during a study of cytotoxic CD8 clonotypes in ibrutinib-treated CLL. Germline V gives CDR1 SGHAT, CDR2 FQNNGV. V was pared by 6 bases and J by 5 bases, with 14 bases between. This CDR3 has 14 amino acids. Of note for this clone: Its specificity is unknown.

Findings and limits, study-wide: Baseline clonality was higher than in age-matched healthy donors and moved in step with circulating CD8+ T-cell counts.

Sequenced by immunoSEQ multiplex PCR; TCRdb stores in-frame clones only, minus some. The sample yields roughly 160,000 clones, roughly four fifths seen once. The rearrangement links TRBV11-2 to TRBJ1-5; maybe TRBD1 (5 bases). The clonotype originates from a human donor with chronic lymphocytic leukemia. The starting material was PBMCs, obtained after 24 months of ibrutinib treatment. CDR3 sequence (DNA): TGTGCCAGCAGTCAGTCCTGGGGGGATCAGCCCCAGCATTTT. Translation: CASSQSWGDQPQHF.